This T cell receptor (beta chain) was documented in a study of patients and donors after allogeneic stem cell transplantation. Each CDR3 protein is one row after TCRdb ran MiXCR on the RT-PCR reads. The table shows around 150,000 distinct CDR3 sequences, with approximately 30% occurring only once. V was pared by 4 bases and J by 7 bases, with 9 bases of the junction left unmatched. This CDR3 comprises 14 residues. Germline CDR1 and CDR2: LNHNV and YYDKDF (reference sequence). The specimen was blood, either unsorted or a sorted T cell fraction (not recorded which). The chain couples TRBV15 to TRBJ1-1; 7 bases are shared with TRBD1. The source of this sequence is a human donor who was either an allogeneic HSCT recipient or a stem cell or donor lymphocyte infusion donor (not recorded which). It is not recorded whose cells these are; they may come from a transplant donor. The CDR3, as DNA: TGTGCCACCAGCATATTTACCGGGACAGTTGAAGCTTTCTTT. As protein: CATSIFTGTVEAFF.